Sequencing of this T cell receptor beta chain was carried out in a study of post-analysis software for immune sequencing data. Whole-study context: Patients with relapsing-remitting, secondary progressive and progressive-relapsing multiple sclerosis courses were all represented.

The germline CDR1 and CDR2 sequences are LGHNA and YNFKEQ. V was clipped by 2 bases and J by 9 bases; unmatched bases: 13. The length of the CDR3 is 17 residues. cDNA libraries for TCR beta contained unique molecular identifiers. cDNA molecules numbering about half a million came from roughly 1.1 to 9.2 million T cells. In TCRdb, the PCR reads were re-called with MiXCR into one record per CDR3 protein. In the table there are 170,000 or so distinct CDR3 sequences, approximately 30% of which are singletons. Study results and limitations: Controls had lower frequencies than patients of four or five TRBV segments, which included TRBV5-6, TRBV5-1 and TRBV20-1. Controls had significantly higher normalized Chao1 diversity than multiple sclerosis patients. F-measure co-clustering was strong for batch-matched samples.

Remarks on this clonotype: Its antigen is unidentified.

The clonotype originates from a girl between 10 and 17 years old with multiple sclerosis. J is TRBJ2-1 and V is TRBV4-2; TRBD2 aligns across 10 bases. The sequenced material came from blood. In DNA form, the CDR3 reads TGTGCCAGCAGCCAATATCTAGCGGGGGACCCCCTGGGTGAGCAGTTCTTC. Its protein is CASSQYLAGDPLGEQFF.